The clone carrying this TCR beta chain was counted many times. A single record per CDR3 protein comes from TCRdb applying MiXCR to the reads. The table shows under 200,000 distinct CDR3 sequences, with 8% to 10% occurring only once. Germline V gives CDR1 MDHEN, CDR2 SYDVKM. V was shortened by 6 bases and J by 1 base, with 10 bases between the two germline ends. This CDR3 comprises 13 residues. The sample belongs to a study of T cell repertoires in cytomegalovirus infection. What was sequenced was PBMCs. This chain connects TRBV28 to TRBJ2-7; D gene uncertain. This TCR was recovered from a human donor in good health (CMV status not recorded). Some clones in this sample may be carry-over from other donors' samples. CDR3 nucleotides: TGTGCCAGCAGCTTTACCAGATCCTACGAGCAGTACTTC. It codes for CASSFTRSYEQYF.